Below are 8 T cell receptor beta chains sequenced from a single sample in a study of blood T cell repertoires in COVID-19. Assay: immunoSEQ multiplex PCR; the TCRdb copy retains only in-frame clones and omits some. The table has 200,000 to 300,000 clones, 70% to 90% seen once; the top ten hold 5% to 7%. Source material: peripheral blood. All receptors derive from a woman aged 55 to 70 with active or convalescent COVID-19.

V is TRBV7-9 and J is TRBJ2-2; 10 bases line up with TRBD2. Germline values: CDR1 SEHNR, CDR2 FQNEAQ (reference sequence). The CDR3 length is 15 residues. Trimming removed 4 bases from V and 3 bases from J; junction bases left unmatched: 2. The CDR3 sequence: CASSWTSGYTGELFF. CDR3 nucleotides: TGTGCCAGCAGCTGGACTAGCGGATACACCGGGGAGCTGTTTTTT.

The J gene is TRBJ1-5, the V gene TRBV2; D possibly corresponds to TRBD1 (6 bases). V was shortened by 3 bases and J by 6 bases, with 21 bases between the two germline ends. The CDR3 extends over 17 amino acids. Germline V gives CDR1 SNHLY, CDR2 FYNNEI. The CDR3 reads CASSEAAGVWVGQPQHF. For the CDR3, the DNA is TGTGCCAGCAGTGAGGCGGCAGGGGTATGGGTGGGTCAGCCCCAGCATTTT.

The CDR3 sequence: CATSRVRTELNTGELFF. DNA of the CDR3: TGTGCCACCAGCAGAGTCAGGACAGAACTTAACACCGGGGAGCTGTTTTTT. The rearrangement links TRBV15 to TRBJ2-2; D perhaps matches TRBD1 (6 bases). V was pared by 1 base and J by 2 bases, with 14 bases between. This CDR3 is 17 amino acids long. The germline V gene has CDR1 LNHNV and CDR2 YYDKDF (reference sequence).

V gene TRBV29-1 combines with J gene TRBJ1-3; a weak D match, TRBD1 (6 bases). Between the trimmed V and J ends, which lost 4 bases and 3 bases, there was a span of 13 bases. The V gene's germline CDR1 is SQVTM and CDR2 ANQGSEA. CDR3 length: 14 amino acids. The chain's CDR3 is CSVAGGEYGNTIYF. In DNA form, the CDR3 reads TGCAGCGTTGCTGGGGGCGAATATGGAAACACCATATATTTT.

The CDR3 DNA reads TGTGCCAGCAAACTTTCTGGCAGGGCCTACGAGCAGTACTTC. Translated: CASKLSGRAYEQYF. This chain uses TRBV28 with TRBJ2-7; the D gene is possibly TRBD1 (5 bases). The CDR3 runs to 14 residues. Germline CDR1 reads MDHEN; CDR2 reads SYDVKM. V was clipped by 7 bases and J by 2 bases, with 15 bases between them.

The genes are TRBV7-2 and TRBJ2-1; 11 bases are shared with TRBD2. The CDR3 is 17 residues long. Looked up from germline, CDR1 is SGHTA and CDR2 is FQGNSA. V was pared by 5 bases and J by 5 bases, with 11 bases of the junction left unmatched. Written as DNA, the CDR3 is TGTGCCAGCAGCCCCCGGCTTAGCGGGAGGGTAAACAATGAGCAGTTCTTC. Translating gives CASSPRLSGRVNNEQFF. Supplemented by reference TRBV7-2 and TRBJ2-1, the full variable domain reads GAGVSQSPSNKVTEKGKDVELRCDPISGHTALYWYRQSLGQGLEFLIYFQGNSAPDKSGLPSDRFSAERTGGSVSTLTIQRTQQEDSAVYLCASSPRLSGRVNNEQFFGPGTRLTVL.

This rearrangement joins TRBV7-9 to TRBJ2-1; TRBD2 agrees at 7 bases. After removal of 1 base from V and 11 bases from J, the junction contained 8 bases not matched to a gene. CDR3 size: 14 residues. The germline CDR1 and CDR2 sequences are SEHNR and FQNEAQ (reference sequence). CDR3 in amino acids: CASSLVGGRTQQFF. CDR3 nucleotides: TGTGCCAGCAGCTTAGTTGGCGGGAGAACCCAGCAGTTCTTC.

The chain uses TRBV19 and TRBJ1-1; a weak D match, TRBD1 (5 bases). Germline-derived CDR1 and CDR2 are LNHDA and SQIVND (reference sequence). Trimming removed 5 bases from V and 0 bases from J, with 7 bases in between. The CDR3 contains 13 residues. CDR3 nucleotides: TGTGCCAGTAGTCTCAGGGTGAACACTGAAGCTTTCTTT. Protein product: CASSLRVNTEAFF.